This T cell receptor (beta chain) was retrieved from a study of beta chain features in type 1 diabetes. Whole-study context: Comparable age, gender and cell yields were observed in patients relative to healthy donors. Notes on the study in general: Possible PCR preference for shorter templates applied equally to patients and controls. Moderately but significantly shorter TCRB CDR3s were found in Type 1 diabetes patients in all four CD4+ subsets. The similarity of naive, central memory and Treg TCRB repertoires appeared greater among patients than among healthy donors.

The investigators reverse transcribed all of the isolated RNA, so they sequenced expressed TCRB transcripts. Only in-frame clones appear in the TCRdb table, and some are missing; sequencing was by immunoSEQ multiplex PCR. The sample includes about 240,000 clones, around 14% of them seen just once. Per germline, CDR1 SGHDT and CDR2 YYEEEE. V lost 0 bases and J lost 3; bases outside the gene matches: 2. This CDR3 is built from 14 residues. A word on this clone: What it recognizes is unknown.

Around 100 mL of blood, on average, came from one heparinised draw per donor. The V call is TRBV5-6, the J call TRBJ2-5; 7 positions match TRBD1. What was sequenced was naive CD4+ T cells from blood. The sequence derives from a young man with type 1 diabetes. The CDR3 sequence: CASSLVTGEETQYF. In nucleotides, the CDR3 is TGTGCCAGCAGCTTGGTCACAGGGGAAGAGACCCAGTACTTC. Filled out from reference TRBV5-6 and TRBJ2-5, the complete variable domain reads DAGVTQSPTHLIKTRGQQVTLRCSPKSGHDTVSWYQQALGQGPQFIFQYYEEEERQRGNFPDRFSGHQFPNYSSELNVNALLLGDSALYLCASSLVTGEETQYFGPGTRLLVL.